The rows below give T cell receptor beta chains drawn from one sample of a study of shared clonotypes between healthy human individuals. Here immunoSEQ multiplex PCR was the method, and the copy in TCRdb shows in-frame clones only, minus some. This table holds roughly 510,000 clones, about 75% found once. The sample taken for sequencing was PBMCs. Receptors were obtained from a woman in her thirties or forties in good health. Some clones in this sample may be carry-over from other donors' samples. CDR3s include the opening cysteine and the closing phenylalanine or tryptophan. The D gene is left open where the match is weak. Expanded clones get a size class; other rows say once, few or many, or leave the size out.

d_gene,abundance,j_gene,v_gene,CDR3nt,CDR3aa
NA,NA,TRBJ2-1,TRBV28,TGTGCCAGCAGGCGGGAACCCTACAATGAGCAGTTCTTC,CASRREPYNEQFF
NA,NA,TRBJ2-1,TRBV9,TGTGCCAGCAGCGTAGACCGGGGCGGGCCCAATGAGCAGTTCTTC,CASSVDRGGPNEQFF
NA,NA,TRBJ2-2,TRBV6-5,TGTGCCAGCAGTACCTTCTTGAGTTACACCGGGGAGCTGTTTTTT,CASSTFLSYTGELFF
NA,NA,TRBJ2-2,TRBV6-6,TGTGCCAGCATTTTTTCGGCGAACACCGGGGAGCTGTTTTTT,CASIFSANTGELFF
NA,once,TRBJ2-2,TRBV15,TGTGCCACCAGCAGAGCCCAGGAGACCGGGGAGCTGTTTTTT,CATSRAQETGELFF
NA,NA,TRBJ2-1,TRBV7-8,TGTGCCAGCAGCTTATTAGGACTGAACAATGAGCAGTTCTTC,CASSLLGLNNEQFF
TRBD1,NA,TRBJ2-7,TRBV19,TGTGCCAGTAGTATTCTGGCAGGGGGCCTGTACGAGCAGTACTTC,CASSILAGGLYEQYF
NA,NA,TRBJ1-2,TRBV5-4,TGTGCCAGCAGCCAAGATCTAGGGGCGGGGGACTATGGCTACACCTTC,CASSQDLGAGDYGYTF
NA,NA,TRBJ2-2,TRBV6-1,TGTGCCAGCAGAGGGGTTTGGGGCACCGGGGAGCTGTTTTTT,CASRGVWGTGELFF
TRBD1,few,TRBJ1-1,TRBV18,TGTGCCAGCTCACCAGGACAGGGGGCAGGGACTGAAGCTTTCTTT,CASSPGQGAGTEAFF
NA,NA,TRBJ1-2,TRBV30,TGTGCCTGGAACGCAGGGGAGGCGGGTGGCTACACCTTC,CAWNAGEAGGYTF
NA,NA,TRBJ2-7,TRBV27,TGTGCCAGCAGTGGGTCTTCCTACGAGCAGTACTTC,CASSGSSYEQYF
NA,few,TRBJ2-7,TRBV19,TGTGCAGCCCTTCCCCTCCTCGGGGAACTTTTGTACGAGCAGTACTTC,CAALPLLGELLYEQYF
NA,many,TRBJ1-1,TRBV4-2,TGTGCCAGCAGCCAAGGCGGAGGACAAGCTTTCTTT,CASSQGGGQAFF
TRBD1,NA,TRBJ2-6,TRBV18,TGTGCCAGCTCACCACCGACAGGGTCAGGGGCCAACGTCCTGACTTTC,CASSPPTGSGANVLTF
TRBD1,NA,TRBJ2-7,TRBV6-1,TGTGCCAGCAGTAGACCGGGACAGGTGACCTACGAGCAGTACTTC,CASSRPGQVTYEQYF
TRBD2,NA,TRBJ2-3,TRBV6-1,TGTGCCAGCAGCTGGGACTATAGCACAGATACGCAGTATTTT,CASSWDYSTDTQYF
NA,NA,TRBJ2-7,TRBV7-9,TGTGCCAGCAGCCCAGGATGGGGGCGCGAGCAGTACTTC,CASSPGWGREQYF
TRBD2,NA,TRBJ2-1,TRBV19,TGTGCCAGTAGGGAAAGTGGACTAGGCTGGAATGAGCAGTTCTTC,CASRESGLGWNEQFF
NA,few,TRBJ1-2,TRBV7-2,TGTGCCAGCAGCTCCCCCTGGGAGCTGATTAACTATGGCTACACCTTC,CASSSPWELINYGYTF
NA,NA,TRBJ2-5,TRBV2,TGTGCCAGCAGGGGGGACTCAGAGACCCAGTACTTC,CASRGDSETQYF
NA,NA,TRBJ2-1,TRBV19,TGTGCCAGTAGGTCAGGGGGGAATGAGCAGTTCTTC,CASRSGGNEQFF
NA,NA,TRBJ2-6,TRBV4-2,TGTGCCAGCAGCCAAGATTTGGGACAAGTCTCTGGGGCCAACGTCCTGACTTTC,CASSQDLGQVSGANVLTF
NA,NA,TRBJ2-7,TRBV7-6,TGTGCCAGCAGCTTAGAGGCCACCCCAAGCTACGAGCAGTACTTC,CASSLEATPSYEQYF
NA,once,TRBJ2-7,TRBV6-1,TGTGCCAGCAGTGAAATGGTCGGGGTAGGCGAGCAGTACTTC,CASSEMVGVGEQYF
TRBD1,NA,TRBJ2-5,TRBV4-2,TGTGCCAGCAGCCAAGAGGACAGGGCGTTGGAGACCCAGTACTTC,CASSQEDRALETQYF
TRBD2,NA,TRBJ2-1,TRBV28,TGTGCCAGCAGTTTCCCGGGACTAGAGTGGCAGTTCTTC,CASSFPGLEWQFF
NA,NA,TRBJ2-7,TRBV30,TGTGCCTGGAGTGTTGGAGGAGGGCAGTACTTC,CAWSVGGGQYF
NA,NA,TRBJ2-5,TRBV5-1,TGCGCCAGCAGCTTGGAGGGCCAGGAGACCCAGTACTTC,CASSLEGQETQYF
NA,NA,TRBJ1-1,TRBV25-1,TGTGCCAGCAGTGAATGGGCGTGGGGGAACACTGAAGCTTTCTTT,CASSEWAWGNTEAFF
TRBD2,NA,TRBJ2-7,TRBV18,TGTGCCAGCTCACTCAATCTTCAGGCGGGAGCGGGCGAGCAGTACTTC,CASSLNLQAGAGEQYF
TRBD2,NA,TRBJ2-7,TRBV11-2,TGTGCCAGCAGCCCGGGACTAGCGGGAGTCGGAGGCTACGAGCAGTACTTC,CASSPGLAGVGGYEQYF
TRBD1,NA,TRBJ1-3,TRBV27,TGTGCCAGCAGTTTATCGTGGGGACAGCTAAACACCATATATTTT,CASSLSWGQLNTIYF
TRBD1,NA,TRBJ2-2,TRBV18,TGTGCCAGCTCCCTCGGGACAGAAACCGGGGAGCTGTTTTTT,CASSLGTETGELFF
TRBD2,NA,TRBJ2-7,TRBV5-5,TGTGCCAGCAGCTTGGATGGCGCGGGAGGGTACGAGCAGTACTTC,CASSLDGAGGYEQYF
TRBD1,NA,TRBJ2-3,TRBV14,TGTGCCAGCAGCCAATCGAGGGGGCTGCCAGATACGCAGTATTTT,CASSQSRGLPDTQYF
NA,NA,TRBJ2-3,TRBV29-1,TGCAGCGTTGACGGAACTAGCACAGATACGCAGTATTTT,CSVDGTSTDTQYF
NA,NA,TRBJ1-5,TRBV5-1,TGCGCCAGCAGCTTGCAAGGACTTGATCAAGGGCAGCCCCAGCATTTT,CASSLQGLDQGQPQHF
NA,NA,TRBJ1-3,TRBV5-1,TGCGCCAGCAGCAGATACACAGGATCTGGAAACACCATATATTTT,CASSRYTGSGNTIYF
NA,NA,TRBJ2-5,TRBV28,TGTGCCAGCAGTCCGGGGGTGGAGGAGACCCAGTACTTC,CASSPGVEETQYF
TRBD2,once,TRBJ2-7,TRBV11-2,TGTGCCAGCAGCTTAGTGCCCACTAGCGTTGGCTTCTACGAGCAGTACTTC,CASSLVPTSVGFYEQYF
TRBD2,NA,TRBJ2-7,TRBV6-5,TGTGCCAGCAGTTACTCGAGGGCGACTAGCGGGTACGAGCAGTACTTC,CASSYSRATSGYEQYF
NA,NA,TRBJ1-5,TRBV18,TGTGCCAGCTCCCCTTCGACAGTGAATAGCAATCAGCCCCAGCATTTT,CASSPSTVNSNQPQHF
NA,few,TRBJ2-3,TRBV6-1,TGTGCCAGCAGTGAAGCGTTGGCTAGCGGCACAGATACGCAGTATTTT,CASSEALASGTDTQYF
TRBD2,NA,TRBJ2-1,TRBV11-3,TGTGCCAGCAGCTCCTTTTCGGGACTAGCGGAAAATGAGCAGTTCTTC,CASSSFSGLAENEQFF
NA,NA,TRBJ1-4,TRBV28,TGTGCCAGCAGCAGCACAGGGCTTACTTTAACTAATGAAAAACTGTTTTTT,CASSSTGLTLTNEKLFF
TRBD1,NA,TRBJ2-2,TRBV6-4,TGTGCCAGCAGGGCACAGGGGATGAACACCGGGGAGCTGTTTTTT,CASRAQGMNTGELFF
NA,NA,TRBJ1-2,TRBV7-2,TGTGCCAGCAACCCAGGCGGGGGTGGCTACACCTTC,CASNPGGGGYTF
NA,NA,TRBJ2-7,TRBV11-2,TGTGCCAGCAGCGCAGCCGGGACAAAATACGAGCAGTACTTC,CASSAAGTKYEQYF
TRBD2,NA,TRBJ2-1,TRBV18,TGTGCCAGCTCACCACTCAGGCGGCGGGAGGCCTACAATGAGCAGTTCTTC,CASSPLRRREAYNEQFF
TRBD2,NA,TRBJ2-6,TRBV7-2,TGTGCCAGCAGCTTAAGGTCCCTAGCGGGAGGCGGGGCCAACGTCCTGACTTTC,CASSLRSLAGGGANVLTF
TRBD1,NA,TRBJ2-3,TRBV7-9,TGTGCCAGCAGTTTAAATACAGGGGTGTCAGATACGCAGTATTTT,CASSLNTGVSDTQYF
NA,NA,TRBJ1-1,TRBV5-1,TGCGCCAGCAGCCCACCGGGACGGCTTAACACTGAAGCTTTCTTT,CASSPPGRLNTEAFF
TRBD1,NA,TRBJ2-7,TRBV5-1,TGCGCCAGCAGCGGGGACAGGGCGCGCGGGGAGCAGTACTTC,CASSGDRARGEQYF